This TCR beta chain was recorded in a study of blood T cell repertoires in COVID-19. This CDR3 has 15 residues. The J segment lost 4 bases and the V segment lost 3 bases, leaving 6 bases of the junction unmatched. CDR1 is SGHKS, CDR2 YYEKEE, per germline (reference sequence). Generated by immunoSEQ multiplex PCR, the TCRdb table keeps only in-frame clones and is missing some. The sample holds around 120,000 clones; 79% are singletons and the top ten take 3% to 4.5%. V gene TRBV5-5 combines with J gene TRBJ2-5; 10 positions match TRBD2. The sequence came from a woman of 80 years or more with acute or convalescent COVID-19. Material for sequencing was peripheral blood. The CDR3 loop reads CASSWALAGAETQYF. The CDR3 DNA is TGTGCCAGCAGCTGGGCCCTAGCGGGGGCAGAGACCCAGTACTTC.